This T cell receptor (beta chain) was profiled in a study of control samples from healthy donors and cancer patients. Here immunoSEQ multiplex PCR was the method, and the copy in TCRdb shows in-frame clones only, minus some. Of about 82,000 clones detected, 80% to 90% appear once; the ten largest clones hold roughly a fifth. The CDR3 is made up of 13 amino acids. Germline-derived CDR1 and CDR2 are MGHRA and YSYEKL. V was shortened by 0 bases and J by 2 bases, with 3 bases between the two germline ends. The rearrangement links TRBV4-1 to TRBJ2-3; D is undetermined. The sequencing sample was made of blood. This clonotype was obtained from a man aged 45-65 years in good health. In DNA, the CDR3 is TGCGCCAGCAGCCAAGAGACCACAGATACGCAGTATTTT. Protein product: CASSQETTDTQYF.